Shown below are 18 T cell receptor beta chains from a single sample sequenced in a study of shared clonotypes between healthy human individuals (dated by TCRdb to the early 2020s). Libraries were prepared through the immunoSEQ multiplex PCR assay. The table comes from immuneACCESS by way of TCRdb, which keeps in-frame sequences with V and J called. Part of the clones is missing from these tables; in studies checked, under half for an unresolved V gene and the rest for unknown reasons. The sample table records about 510,000 clones; about four fifths of these occur just once. The ten largest clones represent 10% to 15% of the sample. Sequenced sample: PBMCs. All receptors come from a woman between 35 and 50 years old in good health. Some clones in this sample may be carry-over from other donors' samples.

V and J are TRBV6-5 and TRBJ2-2, with 10 bases matching TRBD1. J gave up 7 bases and V 6 bases, and 8 bases lay outside the gene matches. The CDR3 loop spans 15 amino acids. The germline gives CDR1 MNHEY, CDR2 SVGAGI. The CDR3 DNA follows: TGTGCCAGCAGCCCGGGACAGGGGTTCGGCGGGGAGCTGTTTTTT. Translation gives CASSPGQGFGGELFF.

CDR3 bases: TGTGCCAGCAGTGAAGAGAAGGGCAGGAGGGATGAAAAACTGTTTTTT. It is translated as CASSEEKGRRDEKLFF. J is TRBJ1-4 and V is TRBV6-1; D unresolved. V lost 1 base to trimming and J lost 6 bases, with 15 bases between them. The CDR3 contains 16 residues. From germline, CDR1 is MNHNS and CDR2 SASEGT.

The chain carries TRBV4-1 and TRBJ2-3, with D perhaps given as TRBD1 or TRBD2 (5 bases each). V shed 0 bases and J shed 5 bases, with 9 bases lying between them. Germline V gene sequence: CDR1 MGHRA, CDR2 YSYEKL. CDR3 length: 14 amino acids. CDR3 sequence (DNA): TGCGCCAGCAGCCAAGAGGGGCGGGTAGATACGCAGTATTTT. It translates to CASSQEGRVDTQYF.

The rearrangement uses TRBV7-9 and TRBJ2-5, with D maybe TRBD1 (6 bases). This CDR3 has 13 amino acids. The germline V gene has CDR1 SEHNR and CDR2 FQNEAQ (reference sequence). V shed 3 bases and J shed 3 bases, with 8 bases lying between them. CDR3 nucleotides: TGTGCCAGCAGCTTTGCAGGGGAAGAGACCCAGTACTTC. Protein product: CASSFAGEETQYF.

A single count supports this clone. The chain recombines TRBV7-2 with TRBJ2-3; D ambiguous. This CDR3 region has 12 residues. The germline V gene encodes CDR1 SGHTA and CDR2 FQGNSA. Between the trimmed V and J ends, which lost 4 bases and 0 bases, there was a span of 2 bases. The CDR3 spells CASSSSTDTQYF. The CDR3 nucleotides read TGTGCCAGCAGCTCAAGCACAGATACGCAGTATTTT.

The chain joins TRBV13 to TRBJ2-1, with 11 positions matching TRBD2. V gave up 5 bases and J gave up 4 bases; unmatched junction bases: 4. Germline CDR1 is PRHDT and CDR2 is FYEKMQ (reference sequence). The CDR3 spans 15 residues. CDR3 coding DNA: TGTGCCAGCAGCCCTAGACTAGCGGGGTACAATGAGCAGTTCTTC. Protein product: CASSPRLAGYNEQFF.

This clone has a handful of counts. This chain connects TRBV4-3 to TRBJ2-3; TRBD2 agrees at 8 bases. CDR3 size: 14 residues. The trim removed 0 bases at V and 8 bases at J, leaving 4 bases unmatched. The germline CDR1 and CDR2 sequences are LGHNA and YSLEER. CDR3 coding DNA: TGCGCCAGCAGCCAAGAGTTGCTAGCGGGTACGCAGTATTTT. It encodes CASSQELLAGTQYF.

The chain employs TRBV7-2 and TRBJ2-1; 9 bases are a match to TRBD2. Germline V gene sequence: CDR1 SGHTA, CDR2 FQGNSA. Trimming at V came to 1 base and at J to 7 bases, leaving 11 bases not matched to a gene. The CDR3 has 17 residues. CDR3 in amino acids: CASSLEGGRAVRNEQFF. The CDR3 region has the DNA TGTGCCAGCAGCTTAGAAGGCGGGAGGGCCGTTAGGAATGAGCAGTTCTTC.

The chain employs TRBV28 and TRBJ1-5; D possibly corresponds to TRBD1 (6 bases). V lost 5 bases to trimming and J lost 7 bases, with 15 bases between them. CDR3 length: 14 amino acids. Germline lookup yields CDR1 MDHEN and CDR2 SYDVKM. In nucleotides, the CDR3 is TGTGCCAGCAGTATCAGGGGTAGTTGGCAGCCCCAGCATTTT. Its translation is CASSIRGSWQPQHF.

This chain joins TRBV18 and TRBJ2-3, with TRBD2 matching over 11 bases. Germline values: CDR1 KGHSH, CDR2 LQKENI. With 2 bases clipped from V and 1 base from J, the junction kept 8 bases outside the gene matches. This CDR3 contains 18 residues. Written as DNA, the CDR3 is TGTGCCAGCTCACCATTTACGGGACTAGCGGCCGGCACAGATACGCAGTATTTT. Protein product: CASSPFTGLAAGTDTQYF. The full variable domain, completed using reference TRBV18 and TRBJ2-3, is NAGVMQNPRHLVRRRGQEARLRCSPMKGHSHVYWYRQLPEEGLKFMVYLQKENIIDESGMPKERFSAEFPKEGPSILRIQQVVRGDSAAYFCASSPFTGLAAGTDTQYFGPGTRLTVL.

The chain links TRBV19 to TRBJ1-4; 11 nucleotides align to TRBD1. The CDR3 is made up of 14 amino acids. Germline V gene sequence: CDR1 LNHDA, CDR2 SQIVND (reference sequence). With 6 bases clipped from V and 7 bases from J, the junction kept 4 bases outside the gene matches. The CDR3 DNA is TGTGCCAGTAGCGGACAGGGGGCGCCTGAAAAACTGTTTTTT. Protein product: CASSGQGAPEKLFF.

This sequence joins TRBV7-8 and TRBJ1-1; D unclear. The CDR3 totals 15 residues. Trimming cost V 1 base and J 1 base, with 10 bases left between them. Per germline, CDR1 SGHVS and CDR2 FQNEAQ. In nucleotides, the CDR3 is TGTGCCAGCAGCTTAGTAGGGCGGGAGAACACTGAAGCTTTCTTT. This encodes CASSLVGRENTEAFF.

V and J are TRBV2 and TRBJ2-5; 11 nucleotides agree with TRBD2. Trimming took 8 bases from V and 1 from J; bases not matched to a gene: 3. The CDR3 sequence is 14 residues long. CDR1 is SNHLY, CDR2 FYNNEI, per germline. The CDR3 here is CASGGTSGQETQYF. CDR3 DNA: TGTGCCAGCGGGGGGACTAGCGGCCAAGAGACCCAGTACTTC.

This clone showed up just a few times. CDR3 DNA sequence: TGTGCCAGTAGTGTTCCAGCGAATCAGCCCCAGCATTTT. Its protein product is CASSVPANQPQHF. This chain connects TRBV19 to TRBJ1-5; the D is unclear. The V end was cut by 5 bases, the J end by 4 bases, with 9 bases between. From germline, CDR1 is LNHDA and CDR2 SQIVND (reference sequence). The CDR3 has 13 residues.

The chain joins TRBV4-2 to TRBJ2-1; unclear D gene. The CDR3 spans 16 residues. Germline V gives CDR1 LGHNA, CDR2 YNFKEQ. V lost 2 bases, J lost 0 bases, and 11 bases lay in between. The CDR3 sequence: CASSQPSVGSYNEQFF. In nucleotides, the CDR3 is TGTGCCAGCAGCCAACCTTCGGTGGGCTCCTACAATGAGCAGTTCTTC.

This sequence joins TRBV27 and TRBJ2-5, with TRBD2 matching over 15 bases. The CDR3 covers 18 residues. CDR1 and CDR2 (germline): MNHEY, SMNVEV (reference sequence). V lost 4 bases to trimming and J lost 4 bases; unmatched junction nucleotides: 10. Here the CDR3 DNA reads TGTGCCAGCAGTTCCCGGACTAGCGGGAGGGACCGGGTAGAGACCCAGTACTTC. Protein product: CASSSRTSGRDRVETQYF.

This clone was counted ten times or more. This sequence joins TRBV15 and TRBJ1-1; tentatively, D is TRBD1 (5 bases). Trimming stripped 0 bases from V and 3 bases from J, with 8 bases between. The CDR3 is 14 residues long. The germline CDR1 and CDR2 sequences are LNHNV and YYDKDF (reference sequence). The CDR3 DNA sequence: TGTGCCACCAGCAGAGATCTAGGGGACACTGAAGCTTTCTTT. Translated, it gives CATSRDLGDTEAFF.

J is TRBJ2-1 and V is TRBV10-1; 7 bases line up with TRBD2. Trimming took 0 bases from V and 5 from J; bases not matched to a gene: 7. CDR1 and CDR2 from the germline V gene are WNHNN and SYGVQD (reference sequence). The CDR3 is 16 amino acids. Here the CDR3 reads CASSESPGEGNNEQFF. In nucleotides, the CDR3 is TGCGCCAGCAGTGAGTCTCCGGGGGAGGGAAACAATGAGCAGTTCTTC.